What follows are 14 T cell receptor beta chains derived from one specimen sequenced in a study of early T cells in non-severe SARS-CoV-2 infection. From the 5' RACE reads, TCRdb called clonotypes with MiXCR, one entry per CDR3 protein. This sample yields about 64,000 distinct CDR3 sequences, of which 4.9% are seen a single time; 4% to 5% belongs to the top ten. The sample comprised whole blood. These receptors originate from an adult who was a healthcare worker with PCR-confirmed SARS-CoV-2 infection or an uninfected control (not recorded which).

This clonotype has just a few counts. The chain has TRBV18 and TRBJ1-4; D uncertain. Germline V gives CDR1 KGHSH, CDR2 LQKENI. The ends were cut back, 3 bases at V and 8 bases at J, with 19 bases in the middle. The length of the CDR3 is 16 residues. CDR3 coding DNA: TGTGCCAGCTCACCCAACGTAAGGGCCGACGGCGAAAAACTGTTTTTT. Amino acid sequence: CASSPNVRADGEKLFF.

The chain links TRBV5-1 to TRBJ2-5, with 7 bases aligning to TRBD1. V lost 8 bases, J lost 3 bases, and 7 bases stayed unmatched. CDR3 length: 13 residues. Germline V CDR1 and CDR2: SGHRS, YFSETQ. In nucleotides, the CDR3 is TGCGCCAGTCAGGGACAGTCGAAAGAGACCCAGTACTTC. This gives the protein CASQGQSKETQYF. Using reference TRBV5-1 and TRBJ2-5 for the parts outside the CDR3, the full variable domain is KAGVTQTPRYLIKTRGQQVTLSCSPISGHRSVSWYQQTPGQGLQFLFEYFSETQRNKGNFPGRFSGRQFSNSRSEMNVSTLELGDSALYLCASQGQSKETQYFGPGTRLLVL.

This clonotype was counted at least ten times. V is TRBV7-9 and J is TRBJ1-5; D gene ambiguous. This CDR3 is 13 amino acids long. V was clipped by 10 bases and J by 5 bases, with 15 bases between them. In germline, CDR1 is SEHNR, CDR2 FQNEAQ (reference sequence). The CDR3 bases are TGTGCCATATCCCAGCAAACAGATCAGCCCCAGCATTTT. Amino acid sequence: CAISQQTDQPQHF.

This clonotype was counted ten times or more. CDR3 DNA: TGTGCCAGCAGCTTAGTTGTTACTGAAGCTTTCTTT. Residues: CASSLVVTEAFF. V gene TRBV11-2 combines with J gene TRBJ1-1; no clear D gene. Germline lookup yields CDR1 SGHAT and CDR2 FQNNGV. This CDR3 spans 12 amino acids. V lost 1 base and J lost 5, with 5 bases in between.

This clonotype was observed at least ten times. This sequence joins TRBV7-2 and TRBJ2-7; 9 nucleotides align to TRBD1. V lost 0 bases and J lost 6; bases outside the gene matches: 0. The CDR3 is made up of 13 amino acids. Germline CDR1 SGHTA, CDR2 FQGNSA. For the CDR3, the DNA is TGTGCCAGCAGCTTAGCGGGACAGGGCGAGCAGTACTTC. This translates into CASSLAGQGEQYF.

This clonotype showed up many times. The V gene is TRBV3-1, the J gene TRBJ2-2; TRBD1 matches 10 bases. The CDR3 has 15 residues. Trimming took 4 bases from V and 6 from J; bases not matched to a gene: 5. CDR1 and CDR2 from the germline V gene are LGHDT and YNNKEL (reference sequence). The CDR3 bases are TGTGCCAGCAGCCGGACAGGGGGTATGGCCGGGGAGCTGTTTTTT. The encoded protein is CASSRTGGMAGELFF.

This clonotype showed up many times. V gene TRBV9 combines with J gene TRBJ2-7; no clear D. The CDR3 is 14 amino acids. CDR1 is SGDLS, CDR2 YYNGEE, per germline. V gave up 0 bases and J gave up 1 base, with 8 bases separating them. CDR3 amino acids: CASSVVPESYEQYF. CDR3 coding DNA: TGTGCCAGCAGCGTAGTCCCGGAATCCTACGAGCAGTACTTC.

This clonotype was seen repeatedly, ten times or more. V usage is TRBV10-3 and J usage is TRBJ1-1; 8 bases are shared with TRBD1. The CDR3 totals 12 residues. The germline V gene has CDR1 ENHRY and CDR2 SYGVKD. CDR3 residues: CALRGPGTEAFF. The CDR3 DNA reads as TGTGCGCTCAGGGGGCCGGGGACTGAAGCTTTCTTT.

This clonotype was seen ten or more times. The chain employs TRBV5-4 and TRBJ2-2; D gene ambiguous. Trimming took 0 bases from V and 5 from J, leaving 5 bases between them. From germline, CDR1 is SGHNT and CDR2 YYREEE (reference sequence). There are 13 residues in the CDR3. As DNA, the CDR3 is TGTGCCAGCAGCTTGGAGCAGACCGGGGAGCTGTTTTTT. It specifies CASSLEQTGELFF.

A few counts support this clonotype. The rearrangement uses TRBV10-2 and TRBJ2-1; 12 bases map to TRBD2. The CDR3 runs to 15 residues. The germline V gene has CDR1 WSHSY and CDR2 SAAADI. The V and J ends lost 5 bases and 6 bases, in that order; junction bases with no gene match: 5. CDR3 sequence (DNA): TGCGCCAGCAGTCCGACTAGCGGGAGTTTCAATGAGCAGTTCTTC. It specifies CASSPTSGSFNEQFF.

This clonotype was found many times. The chain employs TRBV20-1 and TRBJ2-7, with 8 bases identical to TRBD2. CDR1 DFQATT and CDR2 SNEGSKA come from the germline V gene (reference sequence). This CDR3 has 13 amino acids. With 4 bases clipped from V and 6 bases from J, the junction kept 8 bases outside the gene matches. CDR3 nucleotides: TGCAGTGCTAAATCCAGCGGGAGTAGCGAGCAGTACTTC. This sequence encodes CSAKSSGSSEQYF.

In its sample, this clonotype was seen many times. J is TRBJ1-1 and V is TRBV7-9, with D possibly TRBD1 on 6 matching bases. The CDR3 sequence is 13 residues long. V was shortened by 8 bases and J by 5 bases, with 15 bases between the two germline ends. Germline CDR1 reads SEHNR; CDR2 reads FQNEAQ (reference sequence). The CDR3 region is CASETGGRTEAFF. CDR3 bases: TGTGCCAGCGAGACCGGGGGGCGGACTGAAGCTTTCTTT.

This clonotype has at least ten counts. The chain recombines TRBV19 with TRBJ2-3, with D possibly matching TRBD1 (6 bases). The CDR3 is 13 amino acids. Germline CDR1 and CDR2: LNHDA and SQIVND (reference sequence). V dropped 3 bases and J dropped 5 bases, with 9 bases sitting between them. The CDR3 bases are TGTGCCAGTAGTATCCAGGGGCAAGATACGCAGTATTTT. Protein product: CASSIQGQDTQYF.

This clonotype has at least ten counts. The gene calls are TRBV20-1 and TRBJ2-3; 10 bases line up with TRBD2. After removal of 3 bases from V and 3 bases from J, the junction contained 12 bases not matched to a gene. The CDR3 contains 17 residues. Germline values: CDR1 DFQATT, CDR2 SNEGSKA (reference sequence). The CDR3: CSASASGGASYTDTQYF. The CDR3 DNA sequence: TGCAGTGCTAGCGCCAGCGGGGGGGCCTCATATACAGATACGCAGTATTTT.